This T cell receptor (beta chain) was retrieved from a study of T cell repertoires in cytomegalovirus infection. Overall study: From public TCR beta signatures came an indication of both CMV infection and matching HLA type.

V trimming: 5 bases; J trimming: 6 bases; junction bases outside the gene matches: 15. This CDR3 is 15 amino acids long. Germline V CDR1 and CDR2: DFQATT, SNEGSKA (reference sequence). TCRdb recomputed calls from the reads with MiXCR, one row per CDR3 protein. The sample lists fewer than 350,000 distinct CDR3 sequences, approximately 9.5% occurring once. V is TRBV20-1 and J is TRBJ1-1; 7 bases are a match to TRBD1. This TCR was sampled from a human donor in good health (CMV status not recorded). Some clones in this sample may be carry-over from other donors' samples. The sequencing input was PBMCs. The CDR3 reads CSAYLTGKVMAEAFF. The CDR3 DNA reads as TGCAGTGCTTACCTGACAGGGAAGGTAATGGCTGAAGCTTTCTTT.